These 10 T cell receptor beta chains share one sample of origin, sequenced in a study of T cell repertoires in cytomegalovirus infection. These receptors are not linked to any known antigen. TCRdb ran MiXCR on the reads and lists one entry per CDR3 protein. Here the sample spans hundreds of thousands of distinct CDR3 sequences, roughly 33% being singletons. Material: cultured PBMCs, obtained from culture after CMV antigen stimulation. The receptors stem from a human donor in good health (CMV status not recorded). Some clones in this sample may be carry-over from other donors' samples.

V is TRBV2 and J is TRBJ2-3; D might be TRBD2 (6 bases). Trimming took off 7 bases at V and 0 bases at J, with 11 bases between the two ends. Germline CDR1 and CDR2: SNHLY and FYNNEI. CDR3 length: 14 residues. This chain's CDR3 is CASKGGFSTDTQYF. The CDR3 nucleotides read TGTGCCAGCAAGGGAGGTTTCAGCACAGATACGCAGTATTTT.

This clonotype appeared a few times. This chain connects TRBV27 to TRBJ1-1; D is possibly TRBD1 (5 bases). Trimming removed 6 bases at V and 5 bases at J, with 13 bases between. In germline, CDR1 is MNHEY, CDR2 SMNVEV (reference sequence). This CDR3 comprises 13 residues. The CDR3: CASSRRPGTEAFF. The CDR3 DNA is TGTGCCAGCAGCAGAAGACCAGGGACTGAAGCTTTCTTT.

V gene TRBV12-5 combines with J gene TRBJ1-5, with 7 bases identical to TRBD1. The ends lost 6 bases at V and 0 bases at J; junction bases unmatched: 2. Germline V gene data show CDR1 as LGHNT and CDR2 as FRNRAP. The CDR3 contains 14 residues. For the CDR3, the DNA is TGTGCTAGTGGGACAGGGCGTAGCAATCAGCCCCAGCATTTT. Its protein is CASGTGRSNQPQHF.

Here the CDR3 reads CASSSTGTKDRETQYF. The CDR3 coding sequence is TGTGCCAGCAGCTCTACCGGGACAAAGGACCGAGAGACCCAGTACTTC. This chain joins TRBV7-9 and TRBJ2-5, with D possibly TRBD1 on 6 matching bases. CDR3 length: 16 residues. V was trimmed by 4 bases and J by 4 bases, leaving 19 bases between them. Germline CDR1 is SEHNR and CDR2 is FQNEAQ (reference sequence).

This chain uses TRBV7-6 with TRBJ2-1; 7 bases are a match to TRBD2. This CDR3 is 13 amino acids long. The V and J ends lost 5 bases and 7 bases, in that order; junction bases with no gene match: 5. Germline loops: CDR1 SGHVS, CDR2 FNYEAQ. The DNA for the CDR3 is TGTGCCAGCAGCCCCTGGGGGGGGAATGAGCAGTTCTTC. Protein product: CASSPWGGNEQFF.

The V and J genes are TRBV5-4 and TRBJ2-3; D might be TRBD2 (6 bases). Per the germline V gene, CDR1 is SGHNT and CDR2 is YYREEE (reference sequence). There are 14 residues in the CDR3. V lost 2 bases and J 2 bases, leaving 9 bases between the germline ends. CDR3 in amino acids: CASSLPSATDTQYF. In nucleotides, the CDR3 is TGTGCCAGCAGCTTACCTAGCGCCACAGATACGCAGTATTTT.

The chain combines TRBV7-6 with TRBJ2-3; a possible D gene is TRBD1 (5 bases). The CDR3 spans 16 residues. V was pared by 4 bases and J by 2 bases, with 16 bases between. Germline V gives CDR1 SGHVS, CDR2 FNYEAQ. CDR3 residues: CASSYYDSAPTDTQYF. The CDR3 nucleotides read TGTGCCAGCAGCTACTACGACAGCGCACCCACAGATACGCAGTATTTT.

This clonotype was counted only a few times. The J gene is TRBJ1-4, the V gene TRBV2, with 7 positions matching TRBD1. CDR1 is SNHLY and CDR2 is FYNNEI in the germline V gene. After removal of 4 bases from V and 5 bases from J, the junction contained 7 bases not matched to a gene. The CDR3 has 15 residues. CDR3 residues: CASSGQGGRNEKLFF. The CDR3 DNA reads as TGTGCCAGCAGTGGGCAGGGGGGTCGGAATGAAAAACTGTTTTTT.

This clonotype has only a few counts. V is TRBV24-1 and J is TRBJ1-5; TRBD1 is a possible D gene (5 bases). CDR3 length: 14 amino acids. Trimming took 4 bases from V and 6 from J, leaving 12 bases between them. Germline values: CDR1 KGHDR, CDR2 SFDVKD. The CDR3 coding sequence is TGTGCCACCAGTGAGGCAGGGCCAACTCAGCCCCAGCATTTT. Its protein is CATSEAGPTQPQHF.

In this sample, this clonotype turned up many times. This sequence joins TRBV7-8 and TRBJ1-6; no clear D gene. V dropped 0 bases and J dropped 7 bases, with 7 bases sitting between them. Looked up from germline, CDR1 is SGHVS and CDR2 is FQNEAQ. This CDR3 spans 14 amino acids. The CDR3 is CASSLARRNSPLHF. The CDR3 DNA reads TGTGCCAGCAGCTTAGCTAGGCGCAATTCACCCCTCCACTTT.